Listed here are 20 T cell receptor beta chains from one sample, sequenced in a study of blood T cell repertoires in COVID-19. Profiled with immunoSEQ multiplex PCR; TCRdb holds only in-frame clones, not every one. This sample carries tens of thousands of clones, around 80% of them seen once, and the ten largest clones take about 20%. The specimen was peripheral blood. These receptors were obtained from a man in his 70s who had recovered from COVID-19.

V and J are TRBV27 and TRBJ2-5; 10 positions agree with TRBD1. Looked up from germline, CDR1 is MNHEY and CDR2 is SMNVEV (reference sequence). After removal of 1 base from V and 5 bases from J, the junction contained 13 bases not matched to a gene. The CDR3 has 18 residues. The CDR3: CASSLFPAGTGAGETQYF. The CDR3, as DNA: TGTGCCAGCAGTTTATTCCCCGCCGGGACAGGGGCGGGGGAGACCCAGTACTTC.

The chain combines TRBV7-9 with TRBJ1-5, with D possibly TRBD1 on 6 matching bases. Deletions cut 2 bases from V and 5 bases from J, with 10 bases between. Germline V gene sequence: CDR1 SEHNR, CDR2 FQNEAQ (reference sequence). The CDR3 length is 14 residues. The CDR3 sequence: CASSLSDSHQPQHF. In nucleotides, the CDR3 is TGTGCCAGCAGCTTATCGGACAGTCATCAGCCCCAGCATTTT.

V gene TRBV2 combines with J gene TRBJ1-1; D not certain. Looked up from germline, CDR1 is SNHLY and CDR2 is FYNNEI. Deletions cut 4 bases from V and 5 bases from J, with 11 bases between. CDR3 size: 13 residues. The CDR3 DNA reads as TGTGCCAGCAGTGTTAGCCCCGGGACTGAAGCTTTCTTT. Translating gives CASSVSPGTEAFF.

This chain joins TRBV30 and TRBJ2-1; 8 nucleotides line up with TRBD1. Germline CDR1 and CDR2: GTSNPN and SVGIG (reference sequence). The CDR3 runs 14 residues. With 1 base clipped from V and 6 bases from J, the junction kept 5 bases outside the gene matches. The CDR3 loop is CAWSEGQGFNEQFF. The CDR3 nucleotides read TGTGCCTGGAGTGAAGGACAGGGTTTCAATGAGCAGTTCTTC.

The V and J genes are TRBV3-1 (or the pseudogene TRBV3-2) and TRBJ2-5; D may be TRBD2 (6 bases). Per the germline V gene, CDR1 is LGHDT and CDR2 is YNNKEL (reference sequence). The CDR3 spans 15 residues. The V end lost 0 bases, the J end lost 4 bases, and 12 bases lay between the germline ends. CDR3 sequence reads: CASSQEYGSGETQYF. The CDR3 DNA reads TGTGCCAGCAGCCAAGAATACGGGAGCGGAGAGACCCAGTACTTC.

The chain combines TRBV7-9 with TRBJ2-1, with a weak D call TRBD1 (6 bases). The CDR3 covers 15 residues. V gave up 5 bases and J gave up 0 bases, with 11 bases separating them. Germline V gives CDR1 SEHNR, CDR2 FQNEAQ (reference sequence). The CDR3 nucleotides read TGTGCCAGCAGCCTTCAGGGGAGCTCCTACAATGAGCAGTTCTTC. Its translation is CASSLQGSSYNEQFF.

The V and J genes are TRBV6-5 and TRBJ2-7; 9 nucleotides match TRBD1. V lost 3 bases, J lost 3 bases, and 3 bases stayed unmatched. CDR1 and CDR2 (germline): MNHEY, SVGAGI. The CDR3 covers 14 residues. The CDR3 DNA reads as TGTGCCAGCAGTTATCAGGACAGGGGCTACGAGCAGTACTTC. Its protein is CASSYQDRGYEQYF.

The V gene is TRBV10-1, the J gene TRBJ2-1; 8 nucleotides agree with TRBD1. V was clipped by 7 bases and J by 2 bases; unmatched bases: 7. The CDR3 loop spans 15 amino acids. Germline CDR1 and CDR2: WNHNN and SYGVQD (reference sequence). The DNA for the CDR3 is TGCGCCAGCACCAATGGACAGGGAACCTACAATGAGCAGTTCTTC. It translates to CASTNGQGTYNEQFF.

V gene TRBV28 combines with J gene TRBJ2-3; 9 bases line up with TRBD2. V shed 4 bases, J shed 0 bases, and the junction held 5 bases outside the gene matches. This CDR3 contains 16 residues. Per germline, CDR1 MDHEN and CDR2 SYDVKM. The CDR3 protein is CASSSSGTSSTDTQYF. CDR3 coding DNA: TGTGCCAGCAGTTCCTCCGGGACTAGCAGCACAGATACGCAGTATTTT. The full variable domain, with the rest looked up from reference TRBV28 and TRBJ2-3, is DVKVTQSSRYLVKRTGEKVFLECVQDMDHENMFWYRQDPGLGLRLIYFSYDVKMKEKGDIPEGYSVSREKKERFSLILESASTNQTSMYLCASSSSGTSSTDTQYFGPGTRLTVL.

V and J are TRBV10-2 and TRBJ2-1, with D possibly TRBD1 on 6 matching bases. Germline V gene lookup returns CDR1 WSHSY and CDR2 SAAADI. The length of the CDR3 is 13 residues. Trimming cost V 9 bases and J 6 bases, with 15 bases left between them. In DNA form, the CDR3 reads TGCGCCAGTAACGTACAGGGTCCCAATGAGCAGTTCTTC. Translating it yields CASNVQGPNEQFF.

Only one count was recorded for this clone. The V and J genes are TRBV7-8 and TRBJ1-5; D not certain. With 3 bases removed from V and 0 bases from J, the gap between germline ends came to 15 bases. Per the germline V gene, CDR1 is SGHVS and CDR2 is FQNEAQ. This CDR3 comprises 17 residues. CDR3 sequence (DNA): TGTGCCAGCAGCTTTTGGTCGGGGAGAAATAGCAATCAGCCCCAGCATTTT. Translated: CASSFWSGRNSNQPQHF.

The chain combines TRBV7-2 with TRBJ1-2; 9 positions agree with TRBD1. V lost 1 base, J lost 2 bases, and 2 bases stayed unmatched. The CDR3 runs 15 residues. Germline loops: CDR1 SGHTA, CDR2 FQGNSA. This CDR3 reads CASSLGQGGNYGYTF. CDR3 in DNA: TGTGCCAGCAGCTTAGGACAGGGGGGAAACTATGGCTACACCTTC.

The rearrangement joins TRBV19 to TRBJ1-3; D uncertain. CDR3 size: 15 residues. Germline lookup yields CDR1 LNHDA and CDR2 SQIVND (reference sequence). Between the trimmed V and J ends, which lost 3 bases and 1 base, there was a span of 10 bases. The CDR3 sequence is CASSIRQFSGNTIYF. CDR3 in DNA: TGTGCCAGTAGTATCCGTCAGTTTTCTGGAAACACCATATATTTT.

The CDR3 DNA reads TGTGCCAGCAGCTTACGGGACAGGGGGACCGGGGAGCTGTTTTTT. Its protein is CASSLRDRGTGELFF. J is TRBJ2-2 and V is TRBV7-8; 11 bases are shared with TRBD1. This CDR3 is built from 15 residues. CDR1 is SGHVS, CDR2 FQNEAQ, per germline. After removal of 2 bases from V and 5 bases from J, the junction contained 1 base not matched to a gene. The full variable domain, its missing parts supplied by reference TRBV7-8 and TRBJ2-2, is GAGVSQSPRYKVAKRGQDVALRCDPISGHVSLFWYQQALGQGPEFLTYFQNEAQLDKSGLPSDRFFAERPEGSVSTLKIQRTQQEDSAVYLCASSLRDRGTGELFFGEGSRLTVL.

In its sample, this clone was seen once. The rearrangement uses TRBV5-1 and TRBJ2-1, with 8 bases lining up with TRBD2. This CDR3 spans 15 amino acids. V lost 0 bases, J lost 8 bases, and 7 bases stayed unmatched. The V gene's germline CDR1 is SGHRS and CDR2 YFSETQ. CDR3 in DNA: TGCGCCAGCAGCTTGGACGGGAGGGCCTCATATGAGCAGTTCTTC. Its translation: CASSLDGRASYEQFF.

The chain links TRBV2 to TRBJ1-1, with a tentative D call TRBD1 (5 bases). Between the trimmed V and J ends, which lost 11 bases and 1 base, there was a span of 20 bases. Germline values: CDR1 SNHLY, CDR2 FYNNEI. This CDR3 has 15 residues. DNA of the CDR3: TGTGCCCCTTTTGCGACAGTCGAAAAGAACACTGAAGCTTTCTTT. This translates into CAPFATVEKNTEAFF.

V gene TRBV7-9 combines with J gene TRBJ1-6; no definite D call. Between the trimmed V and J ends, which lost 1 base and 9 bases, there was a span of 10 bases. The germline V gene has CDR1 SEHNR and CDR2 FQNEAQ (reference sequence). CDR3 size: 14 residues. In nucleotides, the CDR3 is TGTGCCAGCAGCTTAGACCCTGTCGGTTCACCCCTCCACTTT. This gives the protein CASSLDPVGSPLHF.

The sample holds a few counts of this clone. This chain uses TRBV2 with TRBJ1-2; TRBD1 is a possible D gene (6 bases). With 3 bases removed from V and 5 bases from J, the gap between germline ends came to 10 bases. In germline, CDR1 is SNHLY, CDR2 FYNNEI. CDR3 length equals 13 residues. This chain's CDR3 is CASSDEGGYGYTF. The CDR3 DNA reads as TGTGCCAGCAGTGATGAGGGGGGGTATGGCTACACCTTC.

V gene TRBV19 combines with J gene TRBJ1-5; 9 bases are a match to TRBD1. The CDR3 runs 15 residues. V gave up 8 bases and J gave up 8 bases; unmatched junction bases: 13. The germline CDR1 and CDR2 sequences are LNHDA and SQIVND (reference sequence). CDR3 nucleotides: TGTGCCAGTCTACCCGGACAGGGGTGGAGGGAGCCCCAGCATTTT. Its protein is CASLPGQGWREPQHF.

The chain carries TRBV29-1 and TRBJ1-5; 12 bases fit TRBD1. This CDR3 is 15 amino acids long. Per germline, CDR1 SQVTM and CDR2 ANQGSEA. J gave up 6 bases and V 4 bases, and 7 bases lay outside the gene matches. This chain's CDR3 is CSVAGTGGGGQPQHF. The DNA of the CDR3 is TGCAGCGTTGCCGGGACAGGGGGCGGAGGTCAGCCCCAGCATTTT.